Each of the 27 T cell receptor beta chains below was sequenced from the same sample in a study of cytomegalovirus exposure and HLA in healthy donors. The method was immunoSEQ multiplex PCR; TCRdb's version includes in-frame clones alone and lacks a portion of them. The sample contains fewer than 200,000 clones, about 80% of which appear only once. The sequenced sample was PBMCs. The receptor source for this set is a woman under 30 in good health and CMV-seropositive.

The rearrangement uses TRBV18 and TRBJ2-1; D may be TRBD2 (6 bases). CDR1 KGHSH and CDR2 LQKENI come from the germline V gene. The V end lost 4 bases, the J end lost 9 bases, and 16 bases lay between the germline ends. The CDR3 has 14 residues. The CDR3 loop reads CASSLGLAGREQFF. DNA of the CDR3: TGTGCCAGCTCACTGGGACTCGCCGGTCGTGAGCAGTTCTTC.

The rearrangement joins TRBV7-8 to TRBJ1-2; TRBD1 is a possible D gene (6 bases). Germline V lookup: CDR1 SGHVS, CDR2 FQNEAQ. V was shortened by 1 base and J by 0 bases, with 9 bases between the two germline ends. The CDR3 is made up of 15 amino acids. CDR3 amino acids: CASSLVDSPNYGYTF. In DNA form, the CDR3 reads TGTGCCAGCAGCTTAGTGGACAGCCCTAACTATGGCTACACCTTC.

The rearrangement links TRBV20-1 to TRBJ1-2; D is unresolved. The CDR3 runs 11 residues. Trimming removed 5 bases at V and 4 bases at J, with 8 bases between. Germline lookup yields CDR1 DFQATT and CDR2 SNEGSKA (reference sequence). The CDR3 DNA reads TGCAGTGCTGTCACAGTCTATGGCTACACCTTC. Its protein is CSAVTVYGYTF.

This rearrangement joins TRBV13 to TRBJ1-1, with D hard to call. Germline V gives CDR1 PRHDT, CDR2 FYEKMQ (reference sequence). This CDR3 spans 13 amino acids. The germline V and J ends were trimmed by 0 bases and 3 bases, with 5 bases remaining between them. The CDR3 sequence: CASSLGGDTEAFF. In nucleotides, the CDR3 is TGTGCCAGCAGCTTAGGGGGAGACACTGAAGCTTTCTTT.

The chain combines TRBV6-4 with TRBJ1-1; 10 nucleotides agree with TRBD1. Looked up from germline, CDR1 is MRHNA and CDR2 is SNTAGT. V was pared by 7 bases and J by 6 bases, with 17 bases of the junction left unmatched. This CDR3 has 17 amino acids. CDR3 bases: TGTGCCAGCAATCGAGCCCGACAGGGGGCCGGTCTAGCTGAAGCTTTCTTT. This sequence encodes CASNRARQGAGLAEAFF.

Details on this clone: Other DNA sequences in this sample translate to the same CDR3. The gene calls are TRBV4-1 and TRBJ1-2; no firm D call. V was clipped by 0 bases and J by 2 bases, with 7 bases between them. Germline CDR1 MGHRA, CDR2 YSYEKL. The CDR3 is 14 amino acids. The CDR3 reads CASSQEGGNYGYTF. For the CDR3, the DNA is TGCGCCAGCAGCCAAGAAGGAGGGAACTATGGCTACACCTTC.

The chain couples TRBV5-1 to TRBJ2-2; D is perhaps TRBD1 (5 bases). This CDR3 has 14 amino acids. Deletions cut 1 base from V and 3 bases from J, with 7 bases between. Germline loops: CDR1 SGHRS, CDR2 YFSETQ. The CDR3 bases are TGCGCCAGCAGCTTGTGGGGCCACACCGGGGAGCTGTTTTTT. The encoded protein is CASSLWGHTGELFF.

This clone has just a few counts. The chain employs TRBV18 and TRBJ2-5; 8 nucleotides agree with TRBD1. J was trimmed by 1 base and V by 2 bases; bases with no gene match: 3. The CDR3 contains 15 residues. CDR1 and CDR2 from the germline V gene are KGHSH and LQKENI. CDR3 in DNA: TGTGCCAGCTCACCAGGGACAGGACTCCAAGAGACCCAGTACTTC. Protein: CASSPGTGLQETQYF. Supplemented by reference TRBV18 and TRBJ2-5, the full variable domain reads NAGVMQNPRHLVRRRGQEARLRCSPMKGHSHVYWYRQLPEEGLKFMVYLQKENIIDESGMPKERFSAEFPKEGPSILRIQQVVRGDSAAYFCASSPGTGLQETQYFGPGTRLLVL.

The chain carries TRBV6-1 and TRBJ1-1, with D possibly matching TRBD1 (6 bases). Trimming shortened V by 9 bases and J by 3 bases, and 14 bases separated the two germline ends. CDR1 is MNHNS, CDR2 SASEGT, per germline. The CDR3 contains 13 residues. The CDR3 DNA follows: TGTGCCAGTAACAGGGTGGGGTACACTGAAGCTTTCTTT. It is translated as CASNRVGYTEAFF.

This clone was counted between two and nine times. The chain has TRBV6-5 and TRBJ1-2; 7 positions agree with TRBD1. The CDR3 sequence is 13 residues long. Trimming cost V 5 bases and J 7 bases; bases outside gene matches: 7. Looked up from germline, CDR1 is MNHEY and CDR2 is SVGAGI. The CDR3 DNA reads TGTGCCAGCAGTGACAGGGAGTTGACTGGCTACACCTTC. This encodes CASSDRELTGYTF.

The chain's CDR3 is CASSQLVLTGEKLFF. The DNA of the CDR3 is TGTGCCAGCAGCCAGCTAGTCTTAACTGGTGAAAAACTGTTTTTT. The chain employs TRBV14 and TRBJ1-4; D remains ambiguous. CDR3 length: 15 amino acids. Germline V lookup: CDR1 SGHDN, CDR2 FVKESK. Trimming stripped 3 bases from V and 7 bases from J, with 15 bases between.

This chain joins TRBV23-1 and TRBJ1-6; 7 bases fit TRBD1. TRBV23-1 is filed as an ORF, its function uncertain. This CDR3 has 15 residues. The V and J ends lost 8 bases and 7 bases, in that order; junction bases with no gene match: 11. The CDR3 region is CASRPSGTVNSPLHF. In nucleotides, the CDR3 is TGCGCCAGCCGCCCCTCCGGGACAGTCAATTCACCCCTCCACTTT.

The chain uses TRBV19 and TRBJ1-5; D is uncertain. The CDR3 has 15 amino acids. V shed 9 bases and J shed 1 base, with 16 bases lying between them. The germline V gene encodes CDR1 LNHDA and CDR2 SQIVND (reference sequence). CDR3 residues: CASNDPGGSNQPQHF. As DNA, the CDR3 is TGTGCCAGCAACGACCCCGGAGGGAGCAATCAGCCCCAGCATTTT.

To note about this clone: Other DNA sequences in the sample encode the same CDR3. This sequence joins TRBV6-1 and TRBJ2-3; 10 nucleotides line up with TRBD2. Germline V gene lookup returns CDR1 MNHNS and CDR2 SASEGT. Losses at the gene ends were 1 base for V and 3 bases for J; bases not matched to a gene: 1. The CDR3 has 15 amino acids. CDR3 DNA: TGTGCCAGCAGTGAAGGACTAGCGGGTACAGATACGCAGTATTTT. Residues: CASSEGLAGTDTQYF.

J is TRBJ2-5 and V is TRBV6-1, with D uncertain. Germline loops: CDR1 MNHNS, CDR2 SASEGT. The CDR3 spans 12 residues. Trimming removed 6 bases at V and 5 bases at J, with 10 bases between. The CDR3 reads CASSEVMETQYF. The CDR3, as DNA: TGTGCCAGCAGCGAGGTTATGGAGACCCAGTACTTC.

The rearrangement uses TRBV4-3 and TRBJ2-2; TRBD2 might be the D (6 bases). CDR1 is LGHNA and CDR2 is YSLEER in the germline V gene. This CDR3 is 14 amino acids long. The V and J ends lost 5 bases and 2 bases respectively, with 9 bases between them. DNA for the CDR3: TGCGCCAGCAGCGCGGGACTTAACACCGGGGAGCTGTTTTTT. Protein sequence: CASSAGLNTGELFF.

This clone was seen only a few times. The V call is TRBV6-6, the J call TRBJ2-1; 7 nucleotides line up with TRBD1. CDR3 size: 15 residues. Losses at the gene ends were 2 bases for V and 4 bases for J; bases not matched to a gene: 5. Germline V gene data show CDR1 as MNHNY and CDR2 as SVGAGI (reference sequence). In DNA form, the CDR3 reads TGTGCCAGCAGTTACCGGGACAGCAGGTACAATGAGCAGTTCTTC. Its protein is CASSYRDSRYNEQFF.

This clone was seen more than once but under ten times. The V and J genes are TRBV7-6 and TRBJ2-5; TRBD2 matches 8 bases. This CDR3 has 17 amino acids. Germline V CDR1 and CDR2: SGHVS, FNYEAQ. V was clipped by 5 bases and J by 3 bases; unmatched bases: 14. The CDR3 is CASSPAGLAGPKETQYF. In DNA form, the CDR3 reads TGTGCCAGCAGCCCCGCGGGGTTAGCGGGGCCCAAAGAGACCCAGTACTTC. Full variable domain (missing parts from reference TRBV7-6 and TRBJ2-5): GAGVSQSPRYKVTKRGQDVALRCDPISGHVSLYWYRQALGQGPEFLTYFNYEAQQDKSGLPNDRFSAERPEGSISTLTIQRTEQRDSAMYRCASSPAGLAGPKETQYFGPGTRLLVL.

This chain uses TRBV5-1 with TRBJ2-7, with D perhaps TRBD2 (6 bases). Between the trimmed V and J ends, which lost 5 bases and 2 bases, there was a span of 14 bases. Germline CDR1 is SGHRS and CDR2 is YFSETQ. The CDR3 consists of 14 residues. The CDR3 nucleotides read TGCGCCAGCAGACCCCTAACGGGGGCCTACGAGCAGTACTTC. As protein: CASRPLTGAYEQYF.

The chain joins TRBV13 to TRBJ1-1; the D gene is possibly TRBD1 (5 bases). Germline V CDR1 and CDR2: PRHDT, FYEKMQ (reference sequence). The CDR3 contains 14 residues. The V and J ends lost 3 bases and 4 bases respectively, with 12 bases between them. The CDR3 spells CASSFRPGGTEAFF. The CDR3 nucleotides are TGTGCCAGCAGCTTCCGCCCGGGGGGCACTGAAGCTTTCTTT.

This clone was picked up a small number of times. The CDR3 loop is CASSLGRTEVLQQYF. CDR3 nucleotides: TGCGCCAGCAGCTTGGGGAGGACAGAGGTATTGCAGCAGTACTTC. This chain uses TRBV5-1 with TRBJ2-7, with a tentative D call TRBD1 (6 bases). Germline V gives CDR1 SGHRS, CDR2 YFSETQ. The length of the CDR3 is 15 residues. The germline V and J ends were trimmed by 0 bases and 8 bases, with 18 bases remaining between them.

The chain joins TRBV5-5 to TRBJ2-6; TRBD1 matches 7 bases. The germline V gene has CDR1 SGHKS and CDR2 YYEKEE (reference sequence). This CDR3 is 15 amino acids long. The J segment lost 2 bases and the V segment lost 1 base, leaving 0 bases of the junction unmatched. CDR3 sequence (DNA): TGTGCCAGCAGCTTGCAGGGGGCTGGGGCCAACGTCCTGACTTTC. Its protein product is CASSLQGAGANVLTF.

This clone was picked up one time. The chain links TRBV6-6 to TRBJ2-7; 10 bases map to TRBD2. CDR3 length: 15 residues. Germline CDR1 is MNHNY and CDR2 is SVGAGI (reference sequence). Trimming at V came to 6 bases and at J to 2 bases, leaving 7 bases not matched to a gene. The CDR3 nucleotides read TGTGCCAGCAGGGATAGAAGCGGGGGGGCCTACGAGCAGTACTTC. It specifies CASRDRSGGAYEQYF.

This rearrangement joins TRBV7-6 to TRBJ2-1, with 7 bases that match TRBD2. Germline CDR1 is SGHVS and CDR2 is FNYEAQ. The CDR3 runs to 13 residues. Losses at the gene ends were 11 bases for V and 4 bases for J; bases not matched to a gene: 8. The CDR3 DNA follows: TGTGCCGGCGGGGGAAACTCTTACAATGAGCAGTTCTTC. Residues: CAGGGNSYNEQFF.

The CDR3 nucleotides read TGTGCCAGCAGTTTTGGGGCTATGAACACTGAAGCTTTCTTT. Translated, it gives CASSFGAMNTEAFF. The rearrangement joins TRBV27 to TRBJ1-1; TRBD1 might be the D (5 bases). The CDR3 has 14 amino acids. CDR1 MNHEY and CDR2 SMNVEV come from the germline V gene (reference sequence). Trimming cost V 3 bases and J 0 bases, with 8 bases left between them.

This chain uses TRBV11-2 with TRBJ2-3; TRBD2 matches at 7 bases. Germline V gene lookup returns CDR1 SGHAT and CDR2 FQNNGV. The CDR3 loop spans 17 amino acids. After removal of 5 bases from V and 2 bases from J, the junction contained 13 bases not matched to a gene. Here the CDR3 reads CASSPSLGGGYTDTQYF. Here the CDR3 DNA reads TGTGCCAGCAGCCCCTCACTAGGCGGGGGATACACAGATACGCAGTATTTT.

The V call is TRBV5-1, the J call TRBJ1-4; the match to TRBD1 covers 9 bases. Germline CDR1 and CDR2: SGHRS and YFSETQ. The CDR3 runs 15 residues. Trimming cost V 10 bases and J 1 base; bases outside gene matches: 8. The CDR3 loop reads CASAEDRGTNEKLFF. Written as DNA, the CDR3 is TGCGCCTCAGCGGAGGACAGGGGAACTAATGAAAAACTGTTTTTT.